Listed below are T cell receptor beta chains from one sample, sequenced in a study of CD8+ T cells in alopecia areata. Method: immunoSEQ multiplex PCR; TCRdb's copy keeps in-frame clones and lacks some. The repertoire has some 150,000 clones, less than 80% of them found once; the top ten carry 9.5% to 12%. The sample was CD8+ T cells sorted from blood, taken at week 0. The receptors were gathered from a human donor with alopecia areata. Each CDR3 is given with its conserved first and last residue. D genes are given only for firm matches. Size values are once, few and many counts, or a class for expanded clones, and some rows have none.

d_gene | j_gene | abundance | v_gene | CDR3nt | CDR3aa
NA | TRBJ2-7 | NA | TRBV27 | TGTGCCAGCAGTTTACTAGGGACACCCTACGAGCAGTACTTC | CASSLLGTPYEQYF
NA | TRBJ2-3 | NA | TRBV6-5 | TGTGCCAGCAGTTACGGGTATAACACAGATACGCAGTATTTT | CASSYGYNTDTQYF
NA | TRBJ1-4 | NA | TRBV5-6 | TGTGCCAGCACCGACACCTCAACTAATGAAAAACTGTTTTTT | CASTDTSTNEKLFF
NA | TRBJ2-6 | NA | TRBV4-1 | TGCGCCAGCAGCCAAGAGGGGGCCCTTCTCTCTGGGGCCAACGTCCTGACTTTC | CASSQEGALLSGANVLTF
NA | TRBJ2-3 | NA | TRBV4-1 | TGCGCCAGCAGCCAAGGGGAGGGGGGCACAGATACGCAGTATTTT | CASSQGEGGTDTQYF
TRBD1 | TRBJ1-2 | NA | TRBV27 | TGTGCCAGCAGTTTATCGTACGGGACAGTCTATGGCTACACCTTC | CASSLSYGTVYGYTF
NA | TRBJ2-7 | NA | TRBV29-1 | TGCAGCGAAAGACAGACCTACGAGCAGTACTTC | CSERQTYEQYF
NA | TRBJ2-7 | NA | TRBV7-9 | TGTGCCAGCAGCCCAACACAGGGACCCTCCTACGAGCAGTACTTC | CASSPTQGPSYEQYF
TRBD1 | TRBJ1-4 | NA | TRBV7-9 | TGTGCCAGCAGCCCTCCGGGACAGGGGACGACTAATGAAAAACTGTTTTTT | CASSPPGQGTTNEKLFF
NA | TRBJ2-2 | NA | TRBV13 | TGTGCCAGCAGCTTAGGTGGGCTAACCGGGGAGCTGTTTTTT | CASSLGGLTGELFF
NA | TRBJ1-2 | once | TRBV19 | TGTGCCAGTAGTATGAAAGGCAGCCTCCCGATAAGTGGCTACACCTTC | CASSMKGSLPISGYTF
NA | TRBJ1-1 | few | TRBV28 | TGTGCCAGCAGTTTATCGTGGCGGGACACTGAAGCTTTCTTT | CASSLSWRDTEAFF
NA | TRBJ1-4 | few | TRBV5-1 | TGCGCCAGCAGCTTGGATCCGGAGGAAAAACTGTTTTTT | CASSLDPEEKLFF
NA | TRBJ1-5 | NA | TRBV2 | TGTGCCAGCAGCGGAACAGGGACGGGGCAGCCCCAGCATTTT | CASSGTGTGQPQHF
NA | TRBJ1-4 | NA | TRBV6-5 | TGTGCCAGCGGTTTCGGTGAAAAACTGTTTTTT | CASGFGEKLFF
NA | TRBJ2-3 | few | TRBV6-5 | TGTGCCAGCTGCGGAGGAAGGGCAGATACGCAGTATTTT | CASCGGRADTQYF
TRBD1 | TRBJ2-7 | NA | TRBV6-1 | TGTGCCAGCAGTGAGTGGAGACAGGGGGTCTACGAGCAGTACTTC | CASSEWRQGVYEQYF
TRBD2 | TRBJ2-5 | few | TRBV6-6 | TGTGCCAGCAGAGGACTAGTGCAAGAGACCCAGTACTTC | CASRGLVQETQYF
NA | TRBJ1-1 | NA | TRBV11-3 | TGTGCCAGCAGCTTAGCAGGTTTGAACACTGAAGCTTTCTTT | CASSLAGLNTEAFF
NA | TRBJ2-3 | NA | TRBV14 | TGTGCCAGCAGCCAAGATTGGGGCACAGATACGCAGTATTTT | CASSQDWGTDTQYF
NA | TRBJ2-7 | NA | TRBV25-1 | TGTGCCAGCTCCGAACGGGACTCTTCCTCCTACGAGCAGTACTTC | CASSERDSSSYEQYF
NA | TRBJ2-1 | NA | TRBV29-1 | TGCAGCGTTGAAGATCGGGAGGACAGAGAGCAGTTCTTC | CSVEDREDREQFF
NA | TRBJ2-1 | NA | TRBV11-2 | TGTGCCAGCAGCTTATGGGGGGGCCCTTACAATGAGCAGTTCTTC | CASSLWGGPYNEQFF
NA | TRBJ2-4 | few | TRBV11-3 | TGTGCCAGCAGCTTGATGGCTAGCCTGGACATTCAGTACTTC | CASSLMASLDIQYF
NA | TRBJ2-7 | NA | TRBV29-1 | TGCAGCGTTGAGGCCCCAGAGAGGTACGAGCAGTACTTC | CSVEAPERYEQYF
NA | TRBJ1-1 | NA | TRBV27 | TGTGCCAGCAGGACAGGGAACACTGAAGCTTTCTTT | CASRTGNTEAFF
NA | TRBJ1-6 | few | TRBV4-3 | TGCGCCAGCAGCCAAGTTCGGGAGGACCCCTATTCACCCCTCCACTTT | CASSQVREDPYSPLHF
NA | TRBJ1-2 | NA | TRBV29-1 | TGCAGCGTTGTAGTCCCGACAGACACCTTC | CSVVVPTDTF
NA | TRBJ1-1 | NA | TRBV20-1 | TGCAGTGCTATCCTAAACACTGAAGCTTTCTTT | CSAILNTEAFF
NA | TRBJ1-1 | few | TRBV29-1 | TGCAGCGTTGAAGCGGGGGACACTGAAGCTTTCTTT | CSVEAGDTEAFF
NA | TRBJ1-5 | few | TRBV14 | TGTGCCAGCAGCCAAGTGATGAGGACCGACAATCAGCCCCAGCATTTT | CASSQVMRTDNQPQHF
NA | TRBJ2-7 | NA | TRBV6-6 | TGTGCCAGCAGTTACTCGTTGTCCAGGGGGGAAAACGAGCAGTACTTC | CASSYSLSRGENEQYF
NA | TRBJ2-7 | NA | TRBV27 | TGTGCCAGCAAGGGCGGCCCAGGTGCCTACGAGCAGTACTTC | CASKGGPGAYEQYF
NA | TRBJ2-3 | NA | TRBV27 | TGTGCCACCCAAACAGACGTTGGGGCAGATACGCAGTATTTT | CATQTDVGADTQYF
NA | TRBJ1-5 | NA | TRBV19 | TGTGCCAGTACCCCTTTACAGGTTAGCAATCAGCCCCAGCATTTT | CASTPLQVSNQPQHF
NA | TRBJ1-1 | once | TRBV30 | TGTGCCTGGAGGAGCGGGGTAGGCGAAGCTTTCTTT | CAWRSGVGEAFF
NA | TRBJ2-7 | NA | TRBV29-1 | TGCAGCGTCGAGCTCGGGACAACCTACGAGCAGTACTTC | CSVELGTTYEQYF
TRBD1 | TRBJ1-2 | NA | TRBV27 | TGTGCCAGCAGTCCATCGACAGGGAGCTATGGCTACACCTTC | CASSPSTGSYGYTF
TRBD2 | TRBJ2-2 | NA | TRBV2 | TGTGCCAGCGGGTTGAGTCTAGCGGGGGACACCGGGGAGCTGTTTTTT | CASGLSLAGDTGELFF
NA | TRBJ2-5 | NA | TRBV7-7 | TGTGCCAGCAGCTTAGCTCCGGGACAAGAGACCCAGTACTTC | CASSLAPGQETQYF
NA | TRBJ2-7 | NA | TRBV27 | TGTGCCAGCAGTTTTACGGACCGACAGCGTTACGAGCAGTACTTC | CASSFTDRQRYEQYF
NA | TRBJ2-7 | NA | TRBV2 | TGTGCCAGCAGAACGACCTACGAGCAGTACTTC | CASRTTYEQYF
TRBD1 | TRBJ2-7 | NA | TRBV6-6 | TGTGCCAGCAGTTACTACAGGGGGTTGAGGTACGAGCAGTACTTC | CASSYYRGLRYEQYF
NA | TRBJ2-7 | NA | TRBV27 | TGTGCCAGCAGTTTTGGCAGGGAAAACTACGAGCAGTACTTC | CASSFGRENYEQYF
NA | TRBJ2-6 | NA | TRBV27 | TGTGCCAGCAGGTTAGGGGTCTCTGGGGCCAACGTCCTGACTTTC | CASRLGVSGANVLTF
TRBD2 | TRBJ2-5 | NA | TRBV29-1 | TGCAGCGTGACAACAGCGGGGGGGCAAGAGACCCAGTACTTC | CSVTTAGGQETQYF